These 11 T cell receptor beta chains were all obtained from the same sample, sequenced in a study of blood T cells in healthy people across ages. The use of a sample-barcoded 5' primer and a J-beta primer mix characterized a second PCR of roughly 7 to 11 cycles. TCRdb used MiXCR to reprocess the 5' RACE reads, holding one entry per CDR3 protein. Seen here are about 800,000 distinct CDR3 sequences, about 46% observed once, and the top ten hold less than 20%. Specimen: blood. The origin of the receptors is a man of 80 years or more in good health.

The rearrangement uses TRBV11-2 and TRBJ2-4; D is unresolved. Gene TRBJ2-7 matches the end of the DNA better, so the J call may be wrong. Germline V lookup: CDR1 SGHAT, CDR2 FQNNGV. The CDR3 extends over 15 amino acids. DNA of the CDR3: TGTGCCAGCAGCTTAGGGGTGGGCGGAACCTACGAGCAGTACTTC. Translating it yields CASSLGVGGTYEQYF.

V is TRBV20-1 and J is TRBJ2-4; 7 positions agree with TRBD2. Germline V gene sequence: CDR1 DFQATT, CDR2 SNEGSKA (reference sequence). J was trimmed by 11 bases and V by 0 bases; bases with no gene match: 4. The CDR3 consists of 12 residues. The CDR3 nucleotides are TGCAGTGCTAGAGATCGTGGGAGGGTTCAGTACTTC. Translated: CSARDRGRVQYF.

The rearrangement joins TRBV14 to TRBJ2-7; no firm D call. This CDR3 spans 13 amino acids. V lost 1 base and J 7 bases, leaving 11 bases between the germline ends. The germline CDR1 and CDR2 sequences are SGHDN and FVKESK. CDR3 sequence (DNA): TGTGCCAGCAGCCAAGTCTATTCTGCGGAGCAGTACTTC. Its translation: CASSQVYSAEQYF.

This sequence joins TRBV30 and TRBJ2-1; possible D gene TRBD1, 6 bases. The CDR3 consists of 13 residues. In germline, CDR1 is GTSNPN, CDR2 SVGIG (reference sequence). V was clipped by 7 bases and J by 8 bases, with 18 bases between them. The CDR3 sequence: CASPGQPSDEQFF. The CDR3 DNA reads TGTGCCTCACCAGGACAGCCGAGCGATGAGCAGTTCTTC.

This clonotype was seen only a few times. The chain couples TRBV6-1 to TRBJ2-3; a possible D gene is TRBD1 (5 bases). The CDR3 contains 16 residues. Germline V gene sequence: CDR1 MNHNS, CDR2 SASEGT. Trimming left V 4 bases short and J 0 bases short, with 14 bases between. The CDR3 here is CASSVYRGSSTDTQYF. The CDR3 region has the DNA TGTGCCAGCAGTGTATATAGGGGTTCTAGCACAGATACGCAGTATTTT.

This clonotype was seen more than once but under ten times. The genes are TRBV4-1 and TRBJ2-7; no definite D call. The germline gives CDR1 MGHRA, CDR2 YSYEKL. Trimming stripped 3 bases from V and 4 bases from J, with 16 bases between. There are 15 residues in the CDR3. CDR3 DNA sequence: TGCGCCAGCAGCCAGTCGGAAGGGTATCCGTACGAGCAGTACTTC. It is translated as CASSQSEGYPYEQYF.

Regarding this clonotype: Compared with germline, one end of the junction differs, possibly owing to a read error. This chain links TRBV7-3 with TRBJ2-5; the match to TRBD2 covers 8 bases. This CDR3 comprises 16 residues. The germline gives CDR1 SGHTA, CDR2 FQGTGA. CDR3 sequence reads: CASSLEGSGGAETRYF. Written as DNA, the CDR3 is TGTGCCAGCAGCCTAGAGGGAAGCGGGGGCGCGGAGACCCGGTACTTC.

The chain joins TRBV24-1 to TRBJ2-1, with D uncertain. Trimming shortened V by 6 bases and J by 3 bases, and 5 bases separated the two germline ends. The CDR3 is made up of 12 amino acids. Germline CDR1 is KGHDR and CDR2 is SFDVKD. CDR3 sequence (DNA): TGTGCCACCAGTTCCATCTACAATGAGCAGTTCTTC. Amino acid sequence: CATSSIYNEQFF.

With respect to this clonotype: A much larger clone lies a single base off, so this may be a read error. V is TRBV20-1 and J is TRBJ2-1; D remains ambiguous. In germline, CDR1 is DFQATT, CDR2 SNEGSKA (reference sequence). The CDR3 has 12 amino acids. CDR3 region: CSARVLGNVQFF. Written as DNA, the CDR3 is TGCAGTGCTAGAGTCCTTGGTAATGTGCAGTTCTTC.

A few counts support this clonotype. A read error may explain this, as a much larger clone is one base away. V usage is TRBV6-6 and J usage is TRBJ2-7; tentative D call: TRBD2 (5 bases). The CDR3 sequence is 12 residues long. Trimming pared 5 bases from V and 7 bases from J, leaving 12 bases between. Germline CDR1 and CDR2: MNHNY and SVGAGI (reference sequence). Here the CDR3 DNA reads TGTGCCAGCAGTAAGGTAGCGTATGAGCAGTACTTC. This encodes CASSKVAYEQYF.

The chain has TRBV20-1 and TRBJ1-6; a weak D match, TRBD1 (6 bases). CDR3 length: 14 amino acids. V was trimmed by 6 bases and J by 4 bases, leaving 13 bases between them. Germline V lookup: CDR1 DFQATT, CDR2 SNEGSKA (reference sequence). The DNA of the CDR3 is TGCAGTGCCACTGACAGGTCTTATAATTCACCCCTCCACTTT. Its translation: CSATDRSYNSPLHF.